The T cell receptor (beta chain) described here comes from a study of blood T cells in healthy people across ages. This clonotype was counted a few times. The antigen is undetermined. Next came a second PCR, run for about 6 to 12 cycles, which used a sample-barcoded 5' primer along with a J-beta primer mix. TCRdb re-derived calls from the 5' RACE reads in MiXCR, one entry per CDR3 protein. The sample lists approximately 1,100,000 distinct CDR3 sequences; less than 50% were seen once. V lost 6 bases to trimming and J lost 5 bases, with 12 bases between them. The germline CDR1 and CDR2 sequences are SGHAT and FQNNGV. The CDR3 runs to 13 residues. The donors, healthy Caucasians from Russia, were aged about 6 to 95. Notes on the study in general: Because donor CMV status was unknown, expanded clonotype changes were possibly confounded.

Specimen: blood. The chain employs TRBV11-2 and TRBJ2-3; D may be TRBD1 or TRBD2 (5 bases each). This clonotype was sampled from a woman aged 60-70 years in good health. The CDR3 DNA reads TGTGCCAGCAGGCTCGTGGGGGAAGATACGCAGTATTTT. Encoded protein: CASRLVGEDTQYF.